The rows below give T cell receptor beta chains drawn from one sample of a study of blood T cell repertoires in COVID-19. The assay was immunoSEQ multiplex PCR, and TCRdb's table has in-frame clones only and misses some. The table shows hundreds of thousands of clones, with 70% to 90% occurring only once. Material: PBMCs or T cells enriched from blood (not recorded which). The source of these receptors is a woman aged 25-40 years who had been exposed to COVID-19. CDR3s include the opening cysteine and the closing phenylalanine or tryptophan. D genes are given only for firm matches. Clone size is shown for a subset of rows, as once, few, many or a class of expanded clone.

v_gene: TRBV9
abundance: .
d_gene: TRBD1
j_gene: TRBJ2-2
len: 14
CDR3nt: TGTGCCAGCAGCTCAGACAGGGGAATTAGGGAGCTGTTTTTT
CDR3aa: CASSSDRGIRELFF

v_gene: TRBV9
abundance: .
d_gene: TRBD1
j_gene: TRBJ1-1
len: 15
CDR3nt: TGTGCCAGCAGCGCCGGACAGGGAAGGGACACTGAAGCTTTCTTT
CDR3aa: CASSAGQGRDTEAFF

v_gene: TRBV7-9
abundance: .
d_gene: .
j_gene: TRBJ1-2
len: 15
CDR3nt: TGTGCCAGCAGCCTAGTAGAGACAGGACTCTATGGCTACACCTTC
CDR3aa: CASSLVETGLYGYTF

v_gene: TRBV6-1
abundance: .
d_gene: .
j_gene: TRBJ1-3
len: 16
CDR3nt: TGTGCCAGCAGTGAGGAGGGCGCCATCTCTGGAAACACCATATATTTT
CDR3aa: CASSEEGAISGNTIYF

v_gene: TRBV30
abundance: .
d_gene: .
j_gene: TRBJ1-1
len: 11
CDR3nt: TGTGCCTGGGCCAGAAACACTGAAGCTTTCTTT
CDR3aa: CAWARNTEAFF

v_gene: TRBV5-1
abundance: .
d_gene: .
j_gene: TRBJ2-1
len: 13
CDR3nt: TGCGCCAGCAGCTTGGCCGGAGCGGGTGAGCAGTTCTTC
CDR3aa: CASSLAGAGEQFF

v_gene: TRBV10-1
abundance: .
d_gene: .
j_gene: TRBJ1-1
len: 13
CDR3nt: TGCGCCAGCAGAGGACAGAAGAACACTGAAGCTTTCTTT
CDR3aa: CASRGQKNTEAFF

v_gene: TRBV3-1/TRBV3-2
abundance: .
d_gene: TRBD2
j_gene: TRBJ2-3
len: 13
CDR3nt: TGTGCCAGCAGCCCCCAAGGGGTAGCGGGCGAGTATTTT
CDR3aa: CASSPQGVAGEYF

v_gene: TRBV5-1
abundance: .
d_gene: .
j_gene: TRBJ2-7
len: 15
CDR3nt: TGCGCCAGCAGCTTGGCATCCGGGAGCCCCTACGAGCAGTACTTC
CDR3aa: CASSLASGSPYEQYF

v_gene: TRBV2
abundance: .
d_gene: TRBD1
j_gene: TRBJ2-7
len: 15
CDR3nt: TGTGCCACACGTGAGGGACAGGGGATCTCCTACGAGCAGTACTTC
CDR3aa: CATREGQGISYEQYF

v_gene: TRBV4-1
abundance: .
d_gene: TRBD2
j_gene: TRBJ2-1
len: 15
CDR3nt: TGCGCCAGCAGCCACCCCGGGACTAGCGAAAATGAGCAGTTCTTC
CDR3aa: CASSHPGTSENEQFF

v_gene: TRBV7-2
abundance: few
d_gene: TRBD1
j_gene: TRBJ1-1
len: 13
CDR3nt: TGTGCCAGCAGCTGGCGGACAGGGAGGGAAGCTTTCTTT
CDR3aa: CASSWRTGREAFF

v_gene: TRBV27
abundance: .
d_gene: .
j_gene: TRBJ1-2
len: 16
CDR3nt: TGTGCCAGCAGTTTATATACTATCAGGGGTTTCTATGGCTACACCTTC
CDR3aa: CASSLYTIRGFYGYTF

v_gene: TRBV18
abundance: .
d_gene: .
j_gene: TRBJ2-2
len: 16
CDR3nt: TGTGCCAGCTCACCACCCGACAGTCGGCTGACCGGGGAGCTGTTTTTT
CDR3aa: CASSPPDSRLTGELFF

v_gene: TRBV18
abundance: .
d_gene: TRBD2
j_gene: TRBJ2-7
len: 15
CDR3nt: TGTGCCAGCTCACCCCGGGGGGGCACCTCCTACGAGCAGTACTTC
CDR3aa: CASSPRGGTSYEQYF

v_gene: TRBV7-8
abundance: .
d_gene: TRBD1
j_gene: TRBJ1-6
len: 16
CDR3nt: TGTGCCAGCAGCCTATTCGGGACAGGGACTAATTCACCCCTCCACTTT
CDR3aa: CASSLFGTGTNSPLHF

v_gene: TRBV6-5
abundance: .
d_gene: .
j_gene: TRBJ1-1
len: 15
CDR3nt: TGTGCCAGCAGTTACAGGCGGACAGCCCCTACTGAAGCTTTCTTT
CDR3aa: CASSYRRTAPTEAFF

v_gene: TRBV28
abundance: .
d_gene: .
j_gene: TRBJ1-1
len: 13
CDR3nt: TGTGCCAGCAGGAGGGGGACCAACACTGAAGCTTTCTTT
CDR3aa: CASRRGTNTEAFF

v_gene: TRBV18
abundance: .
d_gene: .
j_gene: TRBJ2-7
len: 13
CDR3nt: TGTGCCAGCTCACCACCGAGCTCCTACGAGCAGTACTTC
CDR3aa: CASSPPSSYEQYF

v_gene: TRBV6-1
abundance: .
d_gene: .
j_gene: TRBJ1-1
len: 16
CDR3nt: TGTGCCAGCAGTGTAGGGGAGGGCCGGGGTGGCACTGAAGCTTTCTTT
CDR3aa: CASSVGEGRGGTEAFF

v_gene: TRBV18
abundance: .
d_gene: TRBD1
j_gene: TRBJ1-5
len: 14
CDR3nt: TGTGCCAGCTCGGCAGGGGGCGACAATCAGCCCCAGCATTTT
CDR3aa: CASSAGGDNQPQHF

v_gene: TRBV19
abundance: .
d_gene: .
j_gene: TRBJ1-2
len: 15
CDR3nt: TGTGCCAGCATGGACAGCGCTCGTGAGGGCTATGGCTACACCTTC
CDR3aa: CASMDSAREGYGYTF

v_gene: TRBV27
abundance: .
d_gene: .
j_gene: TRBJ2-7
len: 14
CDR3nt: TGTGCCAGCAGTTGGAAATCAGGGTCCTACGAGCAGTACTTC
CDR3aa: CASSWKSGSYEQYF

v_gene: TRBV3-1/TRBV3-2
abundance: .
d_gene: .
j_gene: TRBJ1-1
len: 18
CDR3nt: TGTGCCAGCAGCCAAGGCGAGGGTGGGGGGGCAGGTTGGACTGAAGCTTTCTTT
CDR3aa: CASSQGEGGGAGWTEAFF

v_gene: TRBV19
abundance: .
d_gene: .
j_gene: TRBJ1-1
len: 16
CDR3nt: TGTGCCAGTAGTAAGTGGGGCCCGTTGTTGAACACTGAAGCTTTCTTT
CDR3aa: CASSKWGPLLNTEAFF

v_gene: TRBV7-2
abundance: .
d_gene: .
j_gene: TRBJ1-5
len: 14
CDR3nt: TGTGCCAGCAGTTTCCCAGGGAACAGACAGCCCCAGCATTTT
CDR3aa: CASSFPGNRQPQHF

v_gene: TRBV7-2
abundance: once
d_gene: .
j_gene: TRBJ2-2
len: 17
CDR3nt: TGTGCCAGCAGCTTAGACCATCTAGCCTTCCCCACCGGGGAGCTGTTTTTT
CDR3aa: CASSLDHLAFPTGELFF

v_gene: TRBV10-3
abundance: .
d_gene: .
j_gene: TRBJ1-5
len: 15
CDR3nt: TGTGCCATCAGTGAGGCGCCAGGCAAAGAGCAGCCCCAGCATTTT
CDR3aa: CAISEAPGKEQPQHF

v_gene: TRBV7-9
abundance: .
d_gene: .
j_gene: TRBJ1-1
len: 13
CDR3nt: TGTGCCAGCAGCTATGAAGGGGGACGGGAAGCTTTCTTT
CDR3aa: CASSYEGGREAFF

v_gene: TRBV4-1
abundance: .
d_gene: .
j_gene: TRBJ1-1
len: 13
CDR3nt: TGCGCCAGCAGCCCCCTGGGGGGCACTGAAGCTTTCTTT
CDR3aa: CASSPLGGTEAFF

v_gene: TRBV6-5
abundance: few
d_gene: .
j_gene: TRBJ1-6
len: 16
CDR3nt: TGTGCCAGCAGTTATCTTTTTCGACAGAATAATTCACCCCTCCACTTT
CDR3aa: CASSYLFRQNNSPLHF

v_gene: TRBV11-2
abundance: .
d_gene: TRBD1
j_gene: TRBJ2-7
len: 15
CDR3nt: TGTGCCAGCAGCTTCCGGGACAGGGACACCTACGAGCAGTACTTC
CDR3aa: CASSFRDRDTYEQYF

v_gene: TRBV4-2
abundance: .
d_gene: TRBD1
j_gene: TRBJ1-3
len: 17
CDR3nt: TGTGCCAGCAGCCTCGGCCCCACAGGGGGCGGGGGAAACACCATATATTTT
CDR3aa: CASSLGPTGGGGNTIYF

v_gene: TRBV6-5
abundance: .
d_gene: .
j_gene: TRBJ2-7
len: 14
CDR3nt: TGTGCCAGCAGTTTTGGCCAGGGGGGCTACGAGCAGTACTTC
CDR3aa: CASSFGQGGYEQYF

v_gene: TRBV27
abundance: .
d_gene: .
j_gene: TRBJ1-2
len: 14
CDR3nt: TGTGCCAGCAGACAAACAGGGCTGAACTATGGCTACACCTTC
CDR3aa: CASRQTGLNYGYTF

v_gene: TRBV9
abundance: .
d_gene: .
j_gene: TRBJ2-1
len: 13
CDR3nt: TGTGCCAGCAGCGCGGACAGTTACAATGAGCAGTTCTTC
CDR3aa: CASSADSYNEQFF

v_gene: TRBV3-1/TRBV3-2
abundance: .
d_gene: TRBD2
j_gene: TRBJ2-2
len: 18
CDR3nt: TGTGCCAGCAGCCTCGGGACTAGCGGGGGGGTCAACACCGGGGAGCTGTTTTTT
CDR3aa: CASSLGTSGGVNTGELFF

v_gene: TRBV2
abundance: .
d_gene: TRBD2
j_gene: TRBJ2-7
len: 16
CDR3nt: TGTGCCAGCAGTGAAGGGTGGCGGGGGGAAACCTACGAGCAGTACTTC
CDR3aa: CASSEGWRGETYEQYF

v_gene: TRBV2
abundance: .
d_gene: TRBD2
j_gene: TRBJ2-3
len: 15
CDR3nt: TGTGCCAGCAGCGTACTAGCGGGGGTGAGAGATACGCAGTATTTT
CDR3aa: CASSVLAGVRDTQYF

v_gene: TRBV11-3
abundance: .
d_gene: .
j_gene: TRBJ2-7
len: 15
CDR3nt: TGTGCCAGCAGCTTAGGATTGACAGGACCCTACGAGCAGTACTTC
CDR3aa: CASSLGLTGPYEQYF